Listed below are T cell receptor beta chains from one sample, sequenced in a study of response to subunit inactivated influenza vaccine. TCRdb recomputed calls from the RT-PCR reads with MiXCR, one row per CDR3 protein. The sample has about 540,000 distinct CDR3 sequences, roughly a quarter seen once. This sample was shared with a second study, whose subject was T cells expressing NK-cell markers.

The sample here was CD4+ T cells sorted from PBMCs, taken approximately 12 days after vaccination. Receptors originate from a man aged 50 to 60 who received an inactivated influenza vaccine. Each CDR3 is given with its conserved first and last residue. D genes are given only for firm matches. Part of the rows lack a size; the others show once, few, many or a class for expanded clones.

>TRBV28|NA|TRBJ2-2|NA
CASSYGGTPNTGELFF
TGTGCCAGCAGTTATGGGGGGACACCGAACACCGGGGAGCTGTTTTTT
>TRBV18|many|TRBJ2-2|NA
CASSPIRSANTGELFF
TGTGCCAGCTCACCAATCCGTTCGGCGAACACCGGGGAGCTGTTTTTT
>TRBV12-3/TRBV12-4|NA|TRBJ2-1|NA
CASSLSPLGDEQFF
TGTGCCAGCAGTTTATCCCCCCTCGGGGATGAGCAGTTCTTC
>TRBV11-3|few|TRBJ2-4|TRBD1
CASSLGTGDGENIQYF
TGTGCCAGCAGCCTGGGGACAGGGGATGGCGAAAACATTCAGTACTTC
>TRBV19|few|TRBJ2-6|NA
CASHNRGYSGANVLTF
TGTGCCAGCCACAACCGGGGCTACTCTGGGGCCAACGTCCTGACTTTC
>TRBV5-1|many|TRBJ2-7|TRBD1
CASSLGQGGYEQYF
TGCGCCAGCAGCCTCGGACAGGGCGGGTACGAGCAGTACTTC
>TRBV20-1|NA|TRBJ2-5|TRBD2
CCARDPGLDGETQYF
TGCTGTGCTAGAGATCCGGGACTAGACGGGGAGACCCAGTACTTC
>TRBV20-1|NA|TRBJ1-2|TRBD1
CSAREVQGARGYTF
TGCAGTGCTAGAGAAGTACAGGGGGCGCGAGGCTACACCTTC
>TRBV9|NA|TRBJ1-1|NA
CASSVGMGGVTEAFF
TGTGCCAGCAGCGTAGGGATGGGGGGGGTAACTGAAGCTTTCTTT
>TRBV6-1|once|TRBJ2-3|TRBD2
CASSRLAEGVDTQYF
TGTGCCAGCAGCCGACTAGCGGAAGGGGTAGATACGCAGTATTTT
>TRBV6-5|few|TRBJ2-4|TRBD1
CASSSSGTGGGIQYF
TGTGCCAGCAGTTCCTCCGGGACAGGGGGAGGCATTCAGTACTTC
>TRBV20-1|few|TRBJ2-3|TRBD2
CSAWTSATDTQYF
TGCAGTGCCTGGACTAGCGCCACAGATACGCAGTATTTT
>TRBV4-2|NA|TRBJ2-1|TRBD2
CASSPGTSRDNEQFF
TGTGCCAGCAGCCCCGGGACTAGCAGGGACAATGAGCAGTTCTTC
>TRBV16|NA|TRBJ1-6|NA
CASSQSTNSPLHF
TGTGCCAGCAGCCAATCTACGAATTCACCCCTCCACTTT
>TRBV6-1|NA|TRBJ1-2|NA
CASSEGGGGYTF
TGTGCCAGCAGTGAAGGGGGGGGCGGCTACACCTTC
>TRBV29-1|NA|TRBJ2-1|TRBD2
CSGGLAGPEQFF
TGCAGCGGCGGACTAGCGGGACCCGAGCAGTTCTTC
>TRBV29-1|NA|TRBJ2-1|NA
CSVPQGGSSYNEQFF
TGCAGCGTTCCACAGGGGGGGAGCTCCTACAATGAGCAGTTCTTC
>TRBV15|NA|TRBJ2-7|NA
CATSRVTGTGEQYF
TGTGCCACCAGCAGAGTAACAGGAACAGGCGAGCAGTACTTC
>TRBV12-3/TRBV12-4|NA|TRBJ2-2|TRBD1
CASSRGQGNTGELFF
TGTGCCAGCAGCCGGGGACAGGGCAACACCGGGGAGCTGTTTTTT
>TRBV20-1|NA|TRBJ2-7|NA
CSASRGYEQYF
TGCAGTGCTAGTAGGGGGTACGAGCAGTACTTC
>TRBV10-3|few|TRBJ2-1|NA
CAISVSNEQFF
TGTGCCATCAGTGTTTCCAATGAGCAGTTCTTC
>TRBV12-3/TRBV12-4|NA|TRBJ1-5|NA
CASSLNDLSGPQHF
TGTGCCAGCAGTTTAAATGATCTTTCGGGGCCCCAGCATTTT
>TRBV30|NA|TRBJ2-7|NA
CAWSVHSPNEQYF
TGTGCCTGGAGTGTACACAGCCCCAACGAGCAGTACTTC
>TRBV11-2|few|TRBJ2-5|NA
CASSPGPKYQETQYF
TGTGCCAGCAGCCCGGGACCGAAGTACCAAGAGACCCAGTACTTC
>TRBV5-6|NA|TRBJ2-7|NA
CASSAGGTPPHEQYF
TGTGCCAGCAGCGCGGGTGGGACTCCACCACACGAGCAGTACTTC
>TRBV6-2/TRBV6-3|few|TRBJ1-1|TRBD1
CASSYSPRGLRGTEAFF
TGTGCCAGCAGTTACTCACCCAGGGGGCTGCGAGGAACTGAAGCTTTCTTT
>TRBV5-1|NA|TRBJ2-7|TRBD1
CASSWGQGVDYEQYF
TGCGCCAGCAGCTGGGGACAGGGGGTTGACTACGAGCAGTACTTC
>TRBV6-2/TRBV6-3|few|TRBJ2-1|TRBD2
CASSYTGLAGFNEQFF
TGTGCCAGCAGTTACACGGGACTAGCGGGGTTTAATGAGCAGTTCTTC
>TRBV5-1|few|TRBJ2-5|NA
CASSSPAQQETQYF
TGCGCCAGCAGCTCCCCAGCACAACAAGAGACCCAGTACTTC
>TRBV7-8|few|TRBJ2-5|TRBD2
CASIRNLLTSRPPQETQYF
TGTGCCAGCATCCGCAACCTTCTGACTAGCAGACCACCCCAAGAGACCCAGTACTTC